This T cell receptor (beta chain) emerged from a study of blood T cell repertoires in COVID-19. Turning to the study itself: Both acute and convalescent COVID-19 samples were obtained from the United States, Italy and Spain.

This clone was picked up one time. Each participant's cohort was designated according to participant-reported clinical history. The length of the CDR3 is 15 residues. J lost 7 bases, V lost 4 bases, and 10 bases had no gene match. Germline CDR1 LGHDT, CDR2 YNNKEL (reference sequence). Under the authors' procedure: Amplification of reference gene primers was used by the study to estimate nucleated cell counts. Clones were sequenced by immunoSEQ multiplex PCR, and TCRdb holds only the in-frame ones, with some missing. V and J calls and clone size are as listed in that table; D and trimming were resolved from the DNA. The sample lists a few hundred thousand clones, 90% occurring once.

The rearrangement uses TRBV3-1 (or the pseudogene TRBV3-2) and TRBJ2-1; 7 nucleotides align to TRBD2. This clonotype originated in a woman aged 18-35 years with acute COVID-19. The sequenced material came from PBMCs or T cells enriched from blood (not recorded which). The CDR3 bases are TGTGCCAGCAGCCCTAGCGGCCTCCCGGGGAATGAGCAGTTCTTC. Amino acids: CASSPSGLPGNEQFF.